This TCR beta chain was sequenced during a study of control samples from healthy donors and cancer patients. Using immunoSEQ multiplex PCR, the repertoire was profiled, and TCRdb retains in-frame clones only, with some absent. Among 150,000 or so clones listed, approximately 90% were seen once. Trimming took off 1 base at V and 2 bases at J, with 11 bases between the two ends. Germline V gene data show CDR1 as LGHNA and CDR2 as YSLEER. This CDR3 comprises 15 residues. The receptor was isolated from a woman aged 30 to 39 in good health. The genes are TRBV4-3 and TRBJ1-2; D remains unclear. The sequenced sample consisted of blood. CDR3 sequence reads: CASSQGLGPNYGYTF. The CDR3 DNA reads as TGCGCCAGCAGCCAAGGTCTGGGCCCGAACTATGGCTACACCTTC.